This entry lists 21 T cell receptor beta chains sequenced from one sample in a study of cytomegalovirus exposure and HLA in healthy donors. 60 Vbeta and 13 Jbeta primers were used in PCR. Assay: immunoSEQ multiplex PCR; the TCRdb copy retains only in-frame clones and omits some. The data hold 200,000 or so clones, with over 70% observed a single time. Sequenced: PBMCs. Receptors were obtained from a man aged 50 or older in good health and CMV-seronegative.

This rearrangement joins TRBV5-5 to TRBJ2-3; 8 bases fit TRBD2. The germline V gene has CDR1 SGHKS and CDR2 YYEKEE (reference sequence). The CDR3 covers 16 residues. V lost 3 bases to trimming and J lost 5 bases; unmatched junction nucleotides: 11. The CDR3 DNA reads as TGTGCCAGCAGCTCCCAGGCGGCGGGGGGCCTAGATACGCAGTATTTT. It codes for CASSSQAAGGLDTQYF.

V and J are TRBV2 and TRBJ2-1; the D is unclear. V was shortened by 7 bases and J by 1 base, with 8 bases between the two germline ends. Germline CDR1 and CDR2: SNHLY and FYNNEI. The CDR3 length is 13 residues. CDR3 nucleotides: TGTGCCAGCAACAAGATTTCCTACAATGAGCAGTTCTTC. Its translation is CASNKISYNEQFF.

The rearrangement uses TRBV10-2 and TRBJ2-7, with a tentative D call TRBD1 (5 bases). V lost 8 bases and J 2 bases, leaving 16 bases between the germline ends. CDR3 length: 14 residues. Per germline, CDR1 WSHSY and CDR2 SAAADI. DNA of the CDR3: TGCGCCAGCGAAGCAGGGCAGGCCACCTACGAGCAGTACTTC. Protein product: CASEAGQATYEQYF.

The rearrangement uses TRBV5-6 and TRBJ1-3; no clear D gene. Germline V gives CDR1 SGHDT, CDR2 YYEEEE. The CDR3 is 17 residues long. The ends were cut back, 3 bases at V and 1 base at J, with 17 bases in the middle. This chain's CDR3 is CASSYQPDARSGNTIYF. The CDR3 nucleotides are TGTGCCAGCAGCTACCAACCTGACGCCAGGTCTGGAAACACCATATATTTT.

The chain links TRBV2 to TRBJ1-4, with D uncertain. This CDR3 region has 15 residues. Per germline, CDR1 SNHLY and CDR2 FYNNEI. Trimming cost V 6 bases and J 9 bases, with 20 bases left between them. The CDR3 sequence is CASSVIRPSVKKLFF. As DNA, the CDR3 is TGTGCCAGCAGCGTCATCAGGCCCTCAGTTAAAAAACTGTTTTTT.

As for this clone: At one boundary the junction diverges from the germline segment, which might be a read error. The gene calls are TRBV7-9 and TRBJ2-1; 9 bases line up with TRBD1. This CDR3 comprises 16 residues. In germline, CDR1 is SEHNR, CDR2 FQNEAQ (reference sequence). Here the CDR3 reads CSSSLMGTGFYNEQFF. The DNA of the CDR3 is TGTTCCAGCAGCTTAATGGGGACAGGGTTTTACAATGAGCAGTTCTTC.

CDR3 sequence reads: CASSGDRVGTEAFF. CDR3 nucleotide sequence: TGCGCCAGCAGTGGGGACAGGGTCGGAACTGAAGCTTTCTTT. This chain links TRBV10-1 with TRBJ1-1; 9 positions agree with TRBD1. V lost 4 bases and J lost 5; bases outside the gene matches: 5. The length of the CDR3 is 14 residues. CDR1 is WNHNN, CDR2 SYGVQD, per germline (reference sequence).

The rearrangement uses TRBV9 and TRBJ2-1; the D gene is possibly TRBD2 (6 bases). V dropped 6 bases and J dropped 7 bases, with 11 bases sitting between them. The CDR3 extends over 12 amino acids. Germline V gene sequence: CDR1 SGDLS, CDR2 YYNGEE. The CDR3, as DNA: TGTGCCAGCAAAGGTGGGGGGAATGAGCAGTTCTTC. It is translated as CASKGGGNEQFF.

This clone was observed once. CDR3 sequence reads: CASRQGSSYNEQFF. In DNA form, the CDR3 reads TGTGCCAGTCGACAGGGATCCTCCTACAATGAGCAGTTCTTC. The rearrangement joins TRBV2 to TRBJ2-1, with TRBD1 matching 7 bases. Germline lookup yields CDR1 SNHLY and CDR2 FYNNEI. The V segment lost 9 bases and the J segment 0 bases; nucleotides outside the gene matches: 5. The CDR3 is 14 amino acids.

This chain links TRBV7-9 with TRBJ2-2, with TRBD2 matching 12 bases. The germline CDR1 and CDR2 sequences are SEHNR and FQNEAQ (reference sequence). Unmatched junction bases numbered 11, after V lost 2 bases and J lost 7 bases. CDR3 size: 18 residues. The CDR3: CASSLRPGLAGQVGELFF. Written as DNA, the CDR3 is TGTGCCAGCAGCTTACGACCCGGACTAGCGGGGCAGGTCGGGGAGCTGTTTTTT.

This chain joins TRBV19 and TRBJ1-2, with 7 bases matching TRBD1. The CDR3 covers 15 residues. Germline lookup yields CDR1 LNHDA and CDR2 SQIVND (reference sequence). Losses at the gene ends were 1 base for V and 5 bases for J; bases not matched to a gene: 7. The CDR3 reads CASSIGSGQVYGYTF. The CDR3 nucleotides are TGTGCCAGTAGTATAGGATCCGGACAGGTATATGGCTACACCTTC.

The chain joins TRBV7-6 to TRBJ2-5, with a weak D call TRBD1 (5 bases). The CDR3 runs 16 residues. Germline loops: CDR1 SGHVS, CDR2 FNYEAQ. V gave up 1 base and J gave up 2 bases, with 14 bases separating them. CDR3 region: CASSLGSGREQETQYF. The CDR3 DNA follows: TGTGCCAGCAGCTTAGGGTCTGGCAGGGAACAAGAGACCCAGTACTTC.

The rearrangement joins TRBV7-6 to TRBJ2-5; the D gene is possibly TRBD1 (5 bases). Gene TRBJ2-7 matches the end of the DNA better, so the J call may be wrong. The CDR3 runs 16 residues. CDR1 and CDR2 from the germline V gene are SGHVS and FNYEAQ. The CDR3 is CASSLTVYGQGHEQYF. CDR3 bases: TGTGCCAGCAGCTTAACGGTATACGGGCAGGGTCACGAGCAGTACTTC.

V is TRBV29-1 and J is TRBJ1-4, with D perhaps matching TRBD1 (6 bases). V was shortened by 4 bases and J by 8 bases, with 14 bases between the two germline ends. The CDR3 is 13 amino acids. The germline gives CDR1 SQVTM, CDR2 ANQGSEA. The CDR3: CSVAGQRGEKLFF. CDR3 coding DNA: TGCAGCGTTGCCGGCCAGAGGGGGGAAAAACTGTTTTTT.

The gene calls are TRBV18 and TRBJ2-7, with TRBD1 as a possible D gene (6 bases). The V gene lost 3 bases and the J gene lost 2 bases, with 14 bases spanning the gap. The CDR3 has 15 amino acids. The germline CDR1 and CDR2 sequences are KGHSH and LQKENI. The CDR3 sequence is CASSPARGTPYEQYF. As DNA, the CDR3 is TGTGCCAGCTCACCTGCCAGGGGTACCCCCTACGAGCAGTACTTC.

The V call is TRBV27, the J call TRBJ1-1, with D maybe TRBD1 (5 bases). This CDR3 is 16 amino acids long. The germline gives CDR1 MNHEY, CDR2 SMNVEV (reference sequence). Trimming cost V 5 bases and J 4 bases, with 20 bases left between them. The CDR3 sequence is CASSPPGGVTSTEAFF. The CDR3, as DNA: TGTGCCAGCAGTCCCCCCGGGGGGGTAACGAGCACTGAAGCTTTCTTT.

The rearrangement joins TRBV27 to TRBJ2-7; TRBD1 matches 12 bases. Losses at the gene ends were 3 bases for V and 7 bases for J; bases not matched to a gene: 7. This CDR3 has 15 amino acids. Germline V gene lookup returns CDR1 MNHEY and CDR2 SMNVEV (reference sequence). The CDR3: CASSFSRDRGQEQYF. DNA for the CDR3: TGTGCCAGCAGTTTCTCTCGGGACAGGGGGCAAGAGCAGTACTTC.

This chain links TRBV9 with TRBJ2-3; D is perhaps TRBD2 (6 bases). Germline-derived CDR1 and CDR2 are SGDLS and YYNGEE. The CDR3 contains 14 residues. V was pared by 4 bases and J by 3 bases, with 12 bases between. The CDR3 DNA is TGTGCCAGCAGCCCTCGCGGGGAAACAGATACGCAGTATTTT. Translation: CASSPRGETDTQYF.

The chain has TRBV15 and TRBJ1-2; TRBD1 agrees at 10 bases. Germline V gene data show CDR1 as LNHNV and CDR2 as YYDKDF (reference sequence). V lost 6 bases and J lost 2; bases outside the gene matches: 3. This CDR3 is 14 amino acids long. The CDR3 region has the DNA TGTGCCACCAGTAGGGACAGGGGCAACTATGGCTACACCTTC. Its protein product is CATSRDRGNYGYTF.

As to this clone: At one of its ends the junction is not consistent with the germline gene, which may arise from a read error. The V call is TRBV4-3, the J call TRBJ2-1; TRBD2 matches 9 bases. CDR3 length equals 16 residues. In germline, CDR1 is LGHNA, CDR2 YSLEER. CDR3 protein: CASSQDPLAGPNERFF. DNA for the CDR3: TGCGCCAGCAGCCAAGATCCCCTAGCGGGGCCCAATGAGCGGTTCTTC.

This clone was counted only a few times. The CDR3, as DNA: TGTGCCAGCAGCAAGGGGTATGACTATGGCTACACCTTC. Translating it yields CASSKGYDYGYTF. The genes are TRBV7-2 and TRBJ1-2; the D gene is possibly TRBD1 (5 bases). Trimming stripped 5 bases from V and 3 bases from J, with 10 bases between. In germline, CDR1 is SGHTA, CDR2 FQGNSA. CDR3 length: 13 residues.